Listed here are 20 T cell receptor beta chains from one sample, sequenced in a study of CD8 T cells in Susac syndrome. Random-hexamer reverse transcription was applied to roughly 0.5 to 1 ug RNA. TCRdb analysed the immunoSEQ multiplex PCR reads with MiXCR anew, one entry per CDR3 protein. The sample contains about 76,000 distinct CDR3 sequences, roughly nine tenths of which appear only once. The sample comprised CD8+ T cells from PBMCs. The receptors come from a human donor with multiple sclerosis.

V is TRBV20-1 and J is TRBJ2-7; no definite D call. Germline CDR1 is DFQATT and CDR2 is SNEGSKA (reference sequence). The CDR3 loop spans 14 amino acids. V shed 0 bases and J shed 3 bases, with 12 bases lying between them. Here the CDR3 reads CSARDDPTDYEQYF. CDR3 coding DNA: TGCAGTGCTAGAGATGACCCGACGGACTACGAGCAGTACTTC.

V usage is TRBV29-1 and J usage is TRBJ1-1; D is possibly TRBD1 (6 bases). Germline V lookup: CDR1 SQVTM, CDR2 ANQGSEA. V shed 3 bases and J shed 1 base, with 12 bases lying between them. The CDR3 spans 14 residues. The CDR3 loop is CSVDGAGANTEAFF. The CDR3, as DNA: TGCAGCGTTGATGGGGCAGGGGCGAACACTGAAGCTTTCTTT.

The chain couples TRBV5-1 to TRBJ2-7, with 7 nucleotides matching TRBD1. CDR1 SGHRS and CDR2 YFSETQ come from the germline V gene. The V and J ends lost 3 bases and 2 bases, in that order; junction bases with no gene match: 2. This CDR3 has 13 residues. CDR3 bases: TGCGCCAGCAGCTGGGACAGCCCCTACGAGCAGTACTTC. This translates into CASSWDSPYEQYF.

The chain joins TRBV19 to TRBJ1-5; D uncertain. CDR1 LNHDA and CDR2 SQIVND come from the germline V gene (reference sequence). The CDR3 consists of 16 residues. V lost 0 bases to trimming and J lost 0 bases, with 9 bases between them. The CDR3 bases are TGTGCCAGTAGTATAGATCAAGGCAATAGCAATCAGCCCCAGCATTTT. It specifies CASSIDQGNSNQPQHF.

The V call is TRBV12-3 or TRBV12-4, the J call TRBJ2-7, with D perhaps TRBD1 (7 bases). The CDR3 covers 15 residues. Trimming removed 6 bases at V and 0 bases at J, with 15 bases between. CDR3: CASSGGTESSYEQYF. CDR3 sequence (DNA): TGTGCCAGCAGCGGAGGGACAGAGAGCTCCTACGAGCAGTACTTC.

The sample holds a few counts of this clonotype. J is TRBJ1-2 and V is TRBV27; D might be TRBD1 (5 bases). The CDR3 length is 14 residues. The ends were cut back, 0 bases at V and 2 bases at J, with 7 bases in the middle. The germline V gene encodes CDR1 MNHEY and CDR2 SMNVEV (reference sequence). The chain's CDR3 is CASSLSAGNYGYTF. CDR3 coding DNA: TGTGCCAGCAGTTTATCGGCAGGGAACTATGGCTACACCTTC.

V gene TRBV6-5 combines with J gene TRBJ1-2, with a possible D match to TRBD1 (5 bases). Germline lookup yields CDR1 MNHEY and CDR2 SVGAGI. Trimming removed 10 bases at V and 7 bases at J, with 22 bases between. This CDR3 contains 14 residues. The CDR3 region is CANRTRAQPSGYTF. The DNA of the CDR3 is TGTGCCAACAGGACTAGGGCGCAACCAAGTGGCTACACCTTC.

In its sample, this clonotype was seen once. The genes are TRBV29-1 and TRBJ2-3; D gene ambiguous. CDR1 and CDR2 (germline): SQVTM, ANQGSEA. V gave up 3 bases and J gave up 2 bases, with 15 bases separating them. The CDR3 is 15 residues long. The CDR3 nucleotides read TGCAGCGTTGACAAGGGTAGCAGACTCACAGATACGCAGTATTTT. Translating gives CSVDKGSRLTDTQYF.

The genes are TRBV4-1 and TRBJ2-3, with 7 nucleotides matching TRBD1. The CDR3 is 19 residues long. Trimming removed 3 bases from V and 2 bases from J; junction bases left unmatched: 17. The germline V gene has CDR1 MGHRA and CDR2 YSYEKL. CDR3 coding DNA: TGCGCCAGCAGCCACCCTAGGGTGGGGACAGCCAAATTCACAGATACGCAGTATTTT. Residues: CASSHPRVGTAKFTDTQYF.

This rearrangement joins TRBV12-3 or TRBV12-4 to TRBJ2-3, with TRBD1 identical over 7 bases. J lost 2 bases, V lost 5 bases, and 4 bases had no gene match. CDR3 size: 14 residues. The CDR3 region has the DNA TGTGCCAGCAGTGGACAGGATCACACAGATACGCAGTATTTT. This codes for CASSGQDHTDTQYF.

The rearrangement uses TRBV6-5 and TRBJ2-2; D gene unclear. The ends were cut back, 2 bases at V and 2 bases at J, with 0 bases in the middle. This CDR3 has 12 residues. Germline CDR1 and CDR2: MNHEY and SVGAGI. For the CDR3, the DNA is TGTGCCAGCAGTTACAACACCGGGGAGCTGTTTTTT. This translates into CASSYNTGELFF.

This clonotype was recorded once. The chain links TRBV20-1 to TRBJ2-7, with D perhaps matching TRBD1 or TRBD2 (6 bases each). Germline V gene sequence: CDR1 DFQATT, CDR2 SNEGSKA (reference sequence). The CDR3 is 15 amino acids. The CDR3 bases are TGCAGCTTCGCGGCTACGACGGGGGCACTCTACGAGCAGTACTTC. Its protein is CSFAATTGALYEQYF.

The chain has TRBV9 and TRBJ2-1; D perhaps matches TRBD2 (5 bases). V gave up 0 bases and J gave up 0 bases, with 13 bases separating them. Per germline, CDR1 SGDLS and CDR2 YYNGEE. This CDR3 contains 17 residues. CDR3 in DNA: TGTGCCAGCAGCGTAGCAAGAGCGGTGAGCTCCTACAATGAGCAGTTCTTC. Its translation: CASSVARAVSSYNEQFF.

The rearrangement uses TRBV6-5 and TRBJ2-7, with D possibly matching TRBD2 (6 bases). V lost 5 bases, J lost 1 base, and 12 bases lay in between. The CDR3 is 14 amino acids. Germline V gene data show CDR1 as MNHEY and CDR2 as SVGAGI. The CDR3 nucleotides are TGTGCCAGCAGTCCGGGAGATCATTCCTACGAGCAGTACTTC. This encodes CASSPGDHSYEQYF.

The V gene is TRBV12-3 or TRBV12-4, the J gene TRBJ2-7; 9 nucleotides align to TRBD1. This CDR3 has 15 amino acids. V dropped 5 bases and J dropped 0; count of bases not matched to a gene: 5. The CDR3 here is CASSRWTGDSYEQYF. CDR3 nucleotides: TGTGCCAGCAGTCGATGGACAGGGGACTCCTACGAGCAGTACTTC.

In DNA, the CDR3 is TGTGCCAGCAGTGAATTTGTGAACGAGCGGCAGTACTTC. Translated: CASSEFVNERQYF. The chain carries TRBV2 and TRBJ2-7; no clear D. The CDR3 spans 13 residues. Germline CDR1 is SNHLY and CDR2 is FYNNEI. V was cut by 2 bases and J by 9 bases, with 14 bases left in between.

V gene TRBV5-4 combines with J gene TRBJ2-2, with 10 bases matching TRBD1. This CDR3 is built from 16 residues. The V segment lost 0 bases and the J segment 7 bases; nucleotides outside the gene matches: 6. Germline CDR1 SGHNT, CDR2 YYREEE (reference sequence). CDR3 sequence: CASSLGQGALGGELFF. CDR3 nucleotides: TGTGCCAGCAGCTTGGGACAGGGGGCGCTGGGCGGGGAGCTGTTTTTT.

This chain joins TRBV7-9 and TRBJ1-1; tentative D call: TRBD1 (5 bases). The CDR3 loop spans 12 amino acids. Trimming left V 5 bases short and J 8 bases short, with 12 bases between. Germline CDR1 is SEHNR and CDR2 is FQNEAQ (reference sequence). This chain's CDR3 is CASSPRTPEAFF. CDR3 nucleotides: TGTGCCAGCAGCCCAAGGACACCCGAAGCTTTCTTT.

This clonotype showed up just a few times. The V gene is TRBV27, the J gene TRBJ2-7, with a weak D call TRBD1 (5 bases). The V gene's germline CDR1 is MNHEY and CDR2 SMNVEV (reference sequence). Trimming took 0 bases from V and 1 from J, leaving 7 bases between them. The CDR3 is 14 amino acids. The CDR3: CASSLSRGSYEQYF. Here the CDR3 DNA reads TGTGCCAGCAGTTTATCTAGGGGTTCCTACGAGCAGTACTTC.

This clonotype was observed a single time. The chain recombines TRBV11-2 with TRBJ1-1; D remains unclear. The germline CDR1 and CDR2 sequences are SGHAT and FQNNGV. Trimming took off 1 base at V and 6 bases at J, with 6 bases between the two ends. There are 12 residues in the CDR3. The CDR3 DNA follows: TGTGCCAGCAGCTTAGGTGCGGCTGAAGCTTTCTTT. This codes for CASSLGAAEAFF.